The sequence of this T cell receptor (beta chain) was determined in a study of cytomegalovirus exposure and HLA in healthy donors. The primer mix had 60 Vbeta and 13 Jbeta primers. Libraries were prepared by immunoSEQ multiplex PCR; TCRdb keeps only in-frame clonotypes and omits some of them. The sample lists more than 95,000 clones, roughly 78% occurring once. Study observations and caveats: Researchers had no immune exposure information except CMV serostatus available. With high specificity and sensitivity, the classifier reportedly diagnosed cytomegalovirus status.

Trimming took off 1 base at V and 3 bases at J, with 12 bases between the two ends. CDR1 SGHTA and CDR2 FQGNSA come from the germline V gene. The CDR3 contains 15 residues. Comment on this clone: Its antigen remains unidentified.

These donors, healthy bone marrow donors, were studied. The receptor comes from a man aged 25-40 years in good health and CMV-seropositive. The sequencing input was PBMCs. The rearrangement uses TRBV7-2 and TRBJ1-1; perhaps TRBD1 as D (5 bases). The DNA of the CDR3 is TGTGCCAGCAGCTTAGAGTCAGGGTCGGACACTGAAGCTTTCTTT. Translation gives CASSLESGSDTEAFF.